This T cell receptor beta chain was recorded in a study of cytomegalovirus exposure and HLA in healthy donors. Findings of the study overall: Fewer N-insertions than the roughly 700-donor mean were reportedly shown by an Asian-associated ancestry cluster in a later analysis. A later analysis found TCR association rates differed by HLA locus, highest for DRB1 and lowest for HLA-C.

Turning to this clone: Its target is not known.

Germline assignment: CDR1 SGHTA and CDR2 FQGNSA. The length of the CDR3 is 15 residues. V gave up 5 bases and J gave up 3 bases; unmatched junction bases: 3. PCR involved 60 Vbeta and 13 Jbeta primers. Sequencing was performed with immunoSEQ multiplex PCR; in TCRdb, only in-frame clones are kept and a portion is missing. This table has 150,000 to 180,000 clones, approximately 72% appearing once. The donors gave bone marrow, and they were healthy. Material: PBMCs. This clonotype originated in a man younger than 35 in good health and CMV-seronegative. V usage is TRBV7-2 and J usage is TRBJ2-5, with 13 bases identical to TRBD2. The CDR3 here is CASSLGTSGEETQYF. The CDR3 coding sequence is TGTGCCAGCAGCCTCGGGACTAGCGGGGAAGAGACCCAGTACTTC.